This T cell receptor (beta chain) was sequenced in a study of blood T cell repertoires in COVID-19. Looking at the study overall: Whether acute or convalescent, the COVID-19 samples came from the United States, Italy and Spain.

Here immunoSEQ multiplex PCR was the method, and the copy in TCRdb shows in-frame clones only, minus some. Of under 250,000 clones in the sample, 88% were seen once. The study drew participants aged 18 to 89 years from roughly 25 US areas. Cohorts were based on clinical histories the participants reported. Exposed participants encountered a COVID-19 case during the 2 weeks preceding study entry. The sequence was collected from a woman aged 25 to 39 who had been exposed to COVID-19. The sequencing input was PBMCs or T cells enriched from blood (not recorded which).

The CDR3 sequence is CASSGREREVYEQYF. DNA of the CDR3: TGTGCCAGCAGCGGACGGGAGCGGGAGGTCTACGAGCAGTACTTC. The chain couples TRBV6-5 to TRBJ2-7, with 9 bases fitting TRBD2. V dropped 6 bases and J dropped 3; count of bases not matched to a gene: 9. Germline V gene sequence: CDR1 MNHEY, CDR2 SVGAGI. The CDR3 contains 15 residues.